Listed here are 15 T cell receptor beta chains from one sample, sequenced in a study of blood T cells in healthy people across ages. Alongside a J-beta primer mix, a sample-barcoded 5' primer served in a second PCR lasting about 7 to 12 cycles. TCRdb re-analysed the 5' RACE reads in MiXCR, keeping a single row per CDR3 protein. This table has about 760,000 distinct CDR3 sequences, more than 55% appearing once. Sequencing input: blood. The receptors here all came from a man aged 35 to 55 in good health.

For this clonotype: Mismatch with germline at one junction end may stem from a read error. This chain connects TRBV14 to TRBJ2-7; D is perhaps TRBD2 (5 bases). The length of the CDR3 is 14 residues. CDR1 and CDR2 (germline): SGHDN, FVKESK. The CDR3 loop is CAGSQGRESYEQYF. The CDR3 nucleotides are TGTGCCGGCAGCCAAGGTCGGGAATCCTACGAGCAGTACTTC.

This clonotype was observed a few times. This rearrangement joins TRBV29-1 to TRBJ2-5, with 7 positions matching TRBD2. Trimming cost V 1 base and J 5 bases; bases outside gene matches: 7. The germline CDR1 and CDR2 sequences are SQVTM and ANQGSEA. The CDR3 extends over 14 amino acids. The CDR3 sequence is CSVEGSGALETQYF. DNA of the CDR3: TGCAGCGTTGAAGGAAGCGGGGCGCTGGAGACCCAGTACTTC.

The V call is TRBV28, the J call TRBJ1-2; D unresolved. Germline values: CDR1 MDHEN, CDR2 SYDVKM. Deletions cut 2 bases from V and 3 bases from J, with 16 bases between. CDR3 length: 16 amino acids. The CDR3 DNA reads TGTGCCAGCAGTTTAAGCCCCCAGGAAGGGTACTATGGCTACACCTTC. Its protein product is CASSLSPQEGYYGYTF.

This clonotype appeared a few times. The genes are TRBV4-2 and TRBJ2-1; perhaps TRBD2 as D (5 bases). The V gene lost 0 bases and the J gene lost 9 bases, with 12 bases spanning the gap. The length of the CDR3 is 14 residues. CDR1 is LGHNA, CDR2 YNFKEQ, per germline. The CDR3 sequence is CASSQDRAEGEQFF. Written as DNA, the CDR3 is TGTGCCAGCAGCCAAGATCGTGCTGAGGGTGAGCAGTTCTTC.

The CDR3 DNA follows: TGTGCCAGCAGCGACATAGCGGGGGCCTCTAGCACAGATACGCAGTATTTT. As protein: CASSDIAGASSTDTQYF. The chain combines TRBV6-1 with TRBJ2-3; 9 nucleotides agree with TRBD2. V shed 6 bases, J shed 0 bases, and the junction held 10 bases outside the gene matches. The germline V gene encodes CDR1 MNHNS and CDR2 SASEGT. The CDR3 covers 17 residues.

This clonotype was counted a few times. V gene TRBV12-5 combines with J gene TRBJ2-7; D unresolved. CDR1 LGHNT and CDR2 FRNRAP come from the germline V gene. The V and J ends lost 4 bases and 7 bases respectively, with 11 bases between them. This CDR3 has 12 amino acids. For the CDR3, the DNA is TGTGCTAGTGGTTCAGCCTTTGCGGAGCAGTACTTC. Translating gives CASGSAFAEQYF.

Only a few counts were recorded for this clonotype. The V call is TRBV30, the J call TRBJ1-5; no clear D gene. The CDR3 covers 14 residues. The germline V and J ends were trimmed by 0 bases and 4 bases, with 10 bases remaining between them. Germline V gene lookup returns CDR1 GTSNPN and CDR2 SVGIG (reference sequence). CDR3 DNA: TGTGCCTGGAGTGTTTTAGGGTTGAATCAGCCCCAGCATTTT. Its translation: CAWSVLGLNQPQHF.

This clonotype was detected only a few times. This CDR3 is CASTPGEYYGYTF. Written as DNA, the CDR3 is TGTGCCAGCACCCCGGGAGAATACTATGGCTACACCTTC. V gene TRBV25-1 combines with J gene TRBJ1-2; D uncertain. V lost 7 bases and J lost 3, with 12 bases in between. The germline V gene has CDR1 MGHDK and CDR2 SYGVNS. The CDR3 totals 13 residues.

The rearrangement joins TRBV12-3 or TRBV12-4 to TRBJ2-5; D gene unclear. The CDR3 extends over 13 amino acids. V lost 4 bases to trimming and J lost 2 bases, with 8 bases between them. This CDR3 reads CASSCGQQETQYF. As DNA, the CDR3 is TGTGCCAGCAGTTGCGGCCAGCAAGAGACCCAGTACTTC.

The V and J genes are TRBV3-1 and TRBJ2-4; the match to TRBD1 covers 10 bases. The DNA end favors TRBJ2-7, so the J call may be wrong. The germline gives CDR1 LGHDT, CDR2 YNNKEL (reference sequence). This CDR3 is 14 amino acids long. The CDR3 nucleotides read TGTGCCAGCAGCCAAGTAGGGGACAGGGGCGAGCAGTACTTC. It yields the protein CASSQVGDRGEQYF.

The chain employs TRBV10-3 and TRBJ2-7; 7 positions match TRBD2. Germline CDR1 and CDR2: ENHRY and SYGVKD. Trimming at V came to 2 bases and at J to 2 bases, leaving 12 bases not matched to a gene. The CDR3 contains 17 residues. CDR3 DNA sequence: TGTGCCATCAGTGAGGGGCGGAGCGGGGTCACCCCCTACGAGCAGTACTTC. As protein: CAISEGRSGVTPYEQYF.

This sequence joins TRBV7-6 and TRBJ2-7; 12 nucleotides align to TRBD1. The J call may be wrong; the DNA end is better matched by TRBJ2-5. CDR1 is SGHVS and CDR2 is FNYEAQ in the germline V gene. CDR3 length equals 16 residues. The CDR3 DNA follows: TGTGCCAGCAGCTTAGCAGGGACAGGGGGCTCTGAGACCCAGTACTTC. Protein sequence: CASSLAGTGGSETQYF.

J is TRBJ2-5 and V is TRBV20-1; 9 bases are shared with TRBD1. The CDR3 is 17 amino acids. Looked up from germline, CDR1 is DFQATT and CDR2 is SNEGSKA (reference sequence). V lost 3 bases, J lost 5 bases, and 16 bases stayed unmatched. The CDR3 sequence is CSARRGQGGLGEETQYF. For the CDR3, the DNA is TGCAGTGCTAGGAGGGGACAGGGAGGTTTGGGAGAGGAGACCCAGTACTTC.

The CDR3 DNA reads TGTGCCAGCAGCTTATTAGCCCCCAATGAGCAGTTCTTC. Protein product: CASSLLAPNEQFF. V usage is TRBV7-2 and J usage is TRBJ2-1, with D unresolved. Trimming removed 2 bases from V and 6 bases from J, with 8 bases in between. Germline CDR1 and CDR2: SGHTA and FQGNSA. This CDR3 is built from 13 residues.

The J gene is TRBJ1-2, the V gene TRBV9, with D possibly being TRBD1 (6 bases). The CDR3 loop spans 15 amino acids. The V gene's germline CDR1 is SGDLS and CDR2 YYNGEE. The ends were cut back, 3 bases at V and 4 bases at J, with 16 bases in the middle. CDR3 DNA: TGTGCCAGCAGCGGGGGGGACACAACATCCTATGGCTACACCTTC. Its protein product is CASSGGDTTSYGYTF.